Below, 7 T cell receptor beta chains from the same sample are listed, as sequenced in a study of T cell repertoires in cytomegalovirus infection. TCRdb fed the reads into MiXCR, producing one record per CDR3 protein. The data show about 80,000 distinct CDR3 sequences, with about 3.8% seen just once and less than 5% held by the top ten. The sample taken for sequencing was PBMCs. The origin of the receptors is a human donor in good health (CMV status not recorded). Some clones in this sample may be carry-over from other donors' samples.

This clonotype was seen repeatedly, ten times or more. In DNA, the CDR3 is TGCGCCAGCAGCTTGGTAACGGGACATGAAGCTTTCTTT. It encodes CASSLVTGHEAFF. This rearrangement joins TRBV5-1 to TRBJ1-1; TRBD1 is a possible D gene (6 bases). The CDR3 runs to 13 residues. Trimming left V 0 bases short and J 7 bases short, with 10 bases between. Per the germline V gene, CDR1 is SGHRS and CDR2 is YFSETQ.

CDR3 loop: CASRPDDSYGYTF. CDR3 DNA sequence: TGTGCCAGCAGACCCGACGACAGCTATGGCTACACCTTC. The chain links TRBV6-5 to TRBJ1-2, with D tentatively TRBD1 (5 bases). This CDR3 has 13 residues. V was shortened by 6 bases and J by 4 bases, with 12 bases between the two germline ends. Germline CDR1 is MNHEY and CDR2 is SVGAGI.

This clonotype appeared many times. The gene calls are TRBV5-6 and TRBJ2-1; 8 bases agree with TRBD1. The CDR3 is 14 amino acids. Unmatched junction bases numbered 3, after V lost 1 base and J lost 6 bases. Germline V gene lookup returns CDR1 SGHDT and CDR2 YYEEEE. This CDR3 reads CASSLLQGGNEQFF. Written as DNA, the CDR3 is TGTGCCAGCAGCTTGCTACAGGGGGGCAATGAGCAGTTCTTC.

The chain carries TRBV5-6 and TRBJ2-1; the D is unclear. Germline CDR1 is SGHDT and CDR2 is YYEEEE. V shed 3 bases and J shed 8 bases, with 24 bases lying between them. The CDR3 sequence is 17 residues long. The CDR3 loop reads CASSSVRRTSRLHEQFF. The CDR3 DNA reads TGTGCCAGCAGCTCGGTCCGGCGGACCTCTCGCCTCCATGAGCAGTTCTTC.

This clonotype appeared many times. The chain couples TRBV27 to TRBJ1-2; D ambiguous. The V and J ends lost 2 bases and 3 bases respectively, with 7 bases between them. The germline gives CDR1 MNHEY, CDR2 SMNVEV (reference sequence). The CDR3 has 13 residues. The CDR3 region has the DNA TGTGCCAGCAGTTTAGCCCGGGACTATGGCTACACCTTC. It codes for CASSLARDYGYTF.

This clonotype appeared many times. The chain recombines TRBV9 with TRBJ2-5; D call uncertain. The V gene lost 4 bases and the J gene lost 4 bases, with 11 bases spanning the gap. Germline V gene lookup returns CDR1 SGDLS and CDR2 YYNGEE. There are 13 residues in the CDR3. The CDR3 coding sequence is TGTGCCAGCAGCCTTCAGATCGGAGAGACCCAGTACTTC. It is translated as CASSLQIGETQYF.

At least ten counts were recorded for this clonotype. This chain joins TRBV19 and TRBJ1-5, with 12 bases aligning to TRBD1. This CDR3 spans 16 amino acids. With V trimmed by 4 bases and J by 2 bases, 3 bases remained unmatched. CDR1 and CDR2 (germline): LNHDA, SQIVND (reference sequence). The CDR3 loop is CASSTGTGGGNQPQHF. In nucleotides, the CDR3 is TGTGCCAGTAGTACCGGGACAGGGGGCGGCAATCAGCCCCAGCATTTT. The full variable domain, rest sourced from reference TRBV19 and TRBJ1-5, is DGGITQSPKYLFRKEGQNVTLSCEQNLNHDAMYWYRQDPGQGLRLIYYSQIVNDFQKGDIAEGYSVSREKKESFPLTVTSAQKNPTAFYLCASSTGTGGGNQPQHFGDGTRLSIL.